This passage covers 2 T cell receptor beta chains from one sample sequenced in a study of blood T cell repertoires in COVID-19. Libraries were prepared by immunoSEQ multiplex PCR; TCRdb keeps only in-frame clonotypes and omits some of them. This sample has about 130,000 clones, with about 79% found just once. Sequenced material: peripheral blood. All receptors come from a man aged 35 to 55 with active or convalescent COVID-19.

The J gene is TRBJ2-3, the V gene TRBV7-2, with 8 bases identical to TRBD2. This CDR3 has 18 amino acids. CDR1 SGHTA and CDR2 FQGNSA come from the germline V gene. Trimming removed 5 bases from V and 3 bases from J; junction bases left unmatched: 16. The chain's CDR3 is CASSLKYAGGGLTDTQYF. In DNA form, the CDR3 reads TGTGCCAGCAGCCTCAAATATGCCGGGGGGGGCCTTACAGATACGCAGTATTTT. The variable domain in full, completed from reference TRBV7-2 and TRBJ2-3, reads GAGVSQSPSNKVTEKGKDVELRCDPISGHTALYWYRQSLGQGLEFLIYFQGNSAPDKSGLPSDRFSAERTGGSVSTLTIQRTQQEDSAVYLCASSLKYAGGGLTDTQYFGPGTRLTVL.

The chain couples TRBV19 to TRBJ1-5; D is perhaps TRBD1 (6 bases). The CDR3 covers 13 residues. Trimming left V 9 bases short and J 1 base short, with 10 bases between. Looked up from germline, CDR1 is LNHDA and CDR2 is SQIVND (reference sequence). CDR3 protein: CASRQESNQPQHF. DNA for the CDR3: TGTGCCAGCCGACAGGAGAGCAATCAGCCCCAGCATTTT.